Following are 8 T cell receptor beta chains from one sample sequenced in a study of cytomegalovirus exposure and HLA in healthy donors. PCR used 60 Vbeta primers and 13 Jbeta primers. Repertoires were generated with immunoSEQ multiplex PCR, while TCRdb's copy carries only in-frame clones and drops some. This table holds 150,000 or so clones, around four fifths found once. The source material was PBMCs. The receptors were gathered from a young man in good health and CMV-seropositive.

V usage is TRBV7-2 and J usage is TRBJ1-1; D unresolved. Per the germline V gene, CDR1 is SGHTA and CDR2 is FQGNSA. Trimming took 1 base from V and 1 from J, leaving 7 bases between them. The CDR3 runs to 14 residues. This CDR3 reads CASSLGTANTEAFF. The CDR3, as DNA: TGTGCCAGCAGCTTAGGTACAGCGAACACTGAAGCTTTCTTT. The variable domain in full, completed from reference TRBV7-2 and TRBJ1-1, reads GAGVSQSPSNKVTEKGKDVELRCDPISGHTALYWYRQSLGQGLEFLIYFQGNSAPDKSGLPSDRFSAERTGGSVSTLTIQRTQQEDSAVYLCASSLGTANTEAFFGQGTRLTVV.

This clone was seen a few times. The CDR3 region is CASSPLRGTYEQYF. CDR3 nucleotide sequence: TGTGCCAGCAGCCCCCTTAGAGGTACCTACGAGCAGTACTTC. This chain joins TRBV11-2 and TRBJ2-7; D unresolved. The CDR3 totals 14 residues. Germline assignment: CDR1 SGHAT and CDR2 FQNNGV. The germline V and J ends were trimmed by 5 bases and 2 bases, with 13 bases remaining between them.

This clone was seen just once. The V gene is TRBV19, the J gene TRBJ1-1; 9 nucleotides match TRBD1. J was trimmed by 1 base and V by 6 bases; bases with no gene match: 3. The CDR3 covers 14 residues. Germline values: CDR1 LNHDA, CDR2 SQIVND (reference sequence). In nucleotides, the CDR3 is TGTGCCAGTAGCCCGGGACAGGGGAACACTGAAGCTTTCTTT. It yields the protein CASSPGQGNTEAFF.

The chain couples TRBV27 to TRBJ1-1; TRBD1 aligns across 9 bases. V gave up 8 bases and J gave up 5 bases; unmatched junction bases: 6. From germline, CDR1 is MNHEY and CDR2 SMNVEV (reference sequence). The CDR3 consists of 13 residues. The CDR3 DNA sequence: TGTGCCAGCGGAAGACAGGGGGAAACTGAAGCTTTCTTT. Residues: CASGRQGETEAFF.

This chain connects TRBV28 to TRBJ2-4; tentatively, D is TRBD1 (6 bases). In germline, CDR1 is MDHEN, CDR2 SYDVKM. Trimming took 6 bases from V and 12 from J, leaving 12 bases between them. CDR3 length: 11 residues. CDR3: CASRLNRDQYF. The DNA of the CDR3 is TGTGCCAGCAGGCTTAACAGGGATCAGTACTTC.

The rearrangement uses TRBV6-1 and TRBJ1-2; D is ambiguous. Trimming stripped 2 bases from V and 8 bases from J, with 12 bases between. The germline V gene has CDR1 MNHNS and CDR2 SASEGT. This CDR3 contains 13 residues. The CDR3: CASSERQALGYTF. The CDR3 DNA sequence: TGTGCCAGCAGTGAACGGCAGGCCTTGGGCTACACCTTC.

The rearrangement joins TRBV28 to TRBJ1-1, with TRBD1 identical over 7 bases. Germline lookup yields CDR1 MDHEN and CDR2 SYDVKM. The V gene end was trimmed by 8 bases and the J gene end by 8 bases; junction bases not matched to a gene: 14. CDR3 length equals 14 residues. CDR3 amino acids: CASPPAGDSLEAFF. The CDR3 DNA sequence: TGTGCCAGCCCCCCCGCCGGGGACAGCCTAGAAGCTTTCTTT.

The V and J genes are TRBV5-1 and TRBJ2-7; a possible D gene is TRBD1 (5 bases). The CDR3 sequence is 14 residues long. Germline CDR1 is SGHRS and CDR2 is YFSETQ. Trimming pared 1 base from V and 2 bases from J, leaving 10 bases between. The CDR3 nucleotides read TGCGCCAGCAGCTTGACCCAGGGCCCCTACGAGCAGTACTTC. Protein sequence: CASSLTQGPYEQYF.